The 13 T cell receptor beta chains in this list originate from one sample, sequenced in a study of blood T cell repertoires in COVID-19. Measured with immunoSEQ multiplex PCR; TCRdb has only the in-frame clones, and not every one. The sample consists of around 110,000 clones, less than 90% of them appearing once. Sequencing was done on a sample of peripheral blood. Source of these receptors: a human donor in a cohort sampled during active COVID-19.

The V call is TRBV6-5, the J call TRBJ2-2, with TRBD2 matching 8 bases. Germline V gene sequence: CDR1 MNHEY, CDR2 SVGAGI. The CDR3 covers 14 residues. The V gene end was trimmed by 4 bases and the J gene end by 5 bases; junction bases not matched to a gene: 3. CDR3 DNA sequence: TGTGCCAGCAGTTGGGCTAGCGGGACCGGGGAGCTGTTTTTT. It specifies CASSWASGTGELFF.

The chain carries TRBV6-1 and TRBJ2-5, with D possibly being TRBD1 (6 bases). The ends were cut back, 3 bases at V and 6 bases at J, with 23 bases in the middle. Germline V lookup: CDR1 MNHNS, CDR2 SASEGT. The CDR3 consists of 17 residues. The DNA of the CDR3 is TGTGCCAGCAGTGAGTCAGGGGTAGAAGCGTCAAGGAAGACCCAGTACTTC. It codes for CASSESGVEASRKTQYF.

This clone was counted a single time. The chain employs TRBV5-1 and TRBJ1-4; D may be TRBD1 (6 bases). The germline V gene has CDR1 SGHRS and CDR2 YFSETQ. The length of the CDR3 is 14 residues. V lost 1 base, J lost 8 bases, and 12 bases lay in between. CDR3 sequence reads: CASSLLQGSEKLFF. For the CDR3, the DNA is TGCGCCAGCAGCTTGTTGCAGGGGAGCGAAAAACTGTTTTTT.

This clone was seen more than once but under ten times. The chain recombines TRBV5-4 with TRBJ2-3; 7 bases are shared with TRBD2. This CDR3 has 17 residues. Germline V gene lookup returns CDR1 SGHNT and CDR2 YYREEE (reference sequence). J lost 2 bases, V lost 0 bases, and 9 bases had no gene match. The CDR3 nucleotides read TGTGCCAGCAGCTTGGAAGCAAGCGGGGACTTCACAGATACGCAGTATTTT. Amino acid sequence: CASSLEASGDFTDTQYF.

This rearrangement joins TRBV5-1 to TRBJ2-1, with D possibly matching TRBD1 (5 bases). The germline V gene encodes CDR1 SGHRS and CDR2 YFSETQ. This CDR3 contains 12 residues. Trimming left V 4 bases short and J 6 bases short, with 8 bases between. The CDR3 here is CASSGAGNEQFF. CDR3 nucleotide sequence: TGCGCCAGCAGCGGGGCCGGCAATGAGCAGTTCTTC.

V and J are TRBV7-2 and TRBJ2-7; 8 nucleotides agree with TRBD1. The CDR3 spans 15 residues. The V and J ends lost 7 bases and 2 bases, in that order; junction bases with no gene match: 10. Germline assignment: CDR1 SGHTA and CDR2 FQGNSA. Written as DNA, the CDR3 is TGTGCCAGCAACCCACTGGGACAGGCTACCTACGAGCAGTACTTC. Its translation is CASNPLGQATYEQYF.

This chain uses TRBV6-4 with TRBJ1-5, with TRBD1 matching 9 bases. The germline V gene has CDR1 MRHNA and CDR2 SNTAGT. The V segment lost 7 bases and the J segment 6 bases; nucleotides outside the gene matches: 10. CDR3 size: 15 residues. DNA for the CDR3: TGTGCCAGCAACACACAGGGGGCGCGCGGTCAGCCCCAGCATTTT. Translation: CASNTQGARGQPQHF.

Details on this clone: The sample holds other DNA sequences that translate to the same CDR3. This rearrangement joins TRBV18 to TRBJ1-5; D is unclear. CDR1 is KGHSH and CDR2 is LQKENI in the germline V gene. The length of the CDR3 is 14 residues. With 2 bases removed from V and 3 bases from J, the gap between germline ends came to 8 bases. This chain's CDR3 is CASSPGGSNQPQHF. The DNA for the CDR3 is TGTGCCAGCTCACCAGGAGGGTCCAATCAGCCCCAGCATTTT.

The rearrangement links TRBV7-8 to TRBJ2-3; 9 bases align to TRBD2. The CDR3 loop spans 14 amino acids. From germline, CDR1 is SGHVS and CDR2 FQNEAQ. Trimming cost V 2 bases and J 3 bases; bases outside gene matches: 0. The CDR3 coding sequence is TGTGCCAGCAGCTTACTAGCGGGGACAGATACGCAGTATTTT. The encoded protein is CASSLLAGTDTQYF. Full variable domain (outside the CDR3, taken from reference TRBV7-8 and TRBJ2-3): GAGVSQSPRYKVAKRGQDVALRCDPISGHVSLFWYQQALGQGPEFLTYFQNEAQLDKSGLPSDRFFAERPEGSVSTLKIQRTQQEDSAVYLCASSLLAGTDTQYFGPGTRLTVL.

This clone was found many times. This chain connects TRBV7-2 to TRBJ1-6; D is unresolved. This CDR3 is 14 amino acids long. V shed 1 base and J shed 7 bases, with 8 bases lying between them. From germline, CDR1 is SGHTA and CDR2 FQGNSA. CDR3 sequence reads: CASSLGHTNSPLHF. Here the CDR3 DNA reads TGTGCCAGCAGCTTAGGGCACACCAATTCACCCCTCCACTTT.

This rearrangement joins TRBV4-2 to TRBJ2-7; 10 bases align to TRBD2. This CDR3 region has 12 residues. Per the germline V gene, CDR1 is LGHNA and CDR2 is YNFKEQ. The J segment lost 10 bases and the V segment lost 5 bases, leaving 5 bases of the junction unmatched. The CDR3 loop is CASSSLAGVQYF. The CDR3 DNA is TGTGCCAGCAGCAGCCTAGCGGGAGTACAGTACTTC.

The chain recombines TRBV29-1 with TRBJ2-2; TRBD2 might be the D (6 bases). The CDR3 length is 15 residues. Germline V lookup: CDR1 SQVTM, CDR2 ANQGSEA. Trimming removed 2 bases at V and 1 base at J, with 11 bases between. This CDR3 reads CSVEFAGKNTGELFF. The CDR3 region has the DNA TGCAGCGTTGAATTTGCGGGGAAGAACACCGGGGAGCTGTTTTTT.

This clone came up a few times. The CDR3 nucleotides read TGCGCCAGCAGCGATACAGGGGGCGCATGGGACGAGCAGTACGTC. Protein product: CASSDTGGAWDEQYV. The chain employs TRBV5-1 and TRBJ2-7, with 9 bases fitting TRBD1. V shed 4 bases, J shed 5 bases, and the junction held 10 bases outside the gene matches. The CDR3 covers 15 residues. The germline V gene has CDR1 SGHRS and CDR2 YFSETQ.